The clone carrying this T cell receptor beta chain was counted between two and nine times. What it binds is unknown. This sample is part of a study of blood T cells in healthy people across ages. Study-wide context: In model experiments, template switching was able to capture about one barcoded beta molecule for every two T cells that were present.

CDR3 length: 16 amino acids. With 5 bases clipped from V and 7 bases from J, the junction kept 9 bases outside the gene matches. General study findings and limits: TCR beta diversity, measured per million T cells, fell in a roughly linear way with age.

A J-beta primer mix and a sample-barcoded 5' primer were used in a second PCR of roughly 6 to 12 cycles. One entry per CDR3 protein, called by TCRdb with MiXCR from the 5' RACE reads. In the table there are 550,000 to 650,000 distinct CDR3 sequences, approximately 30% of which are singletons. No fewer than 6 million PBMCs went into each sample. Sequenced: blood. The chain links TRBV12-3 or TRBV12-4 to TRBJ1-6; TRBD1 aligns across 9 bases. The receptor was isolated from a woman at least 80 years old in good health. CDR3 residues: CASSLMTGGRNSPLHF. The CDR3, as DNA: TGTGCCAGCAGTCTCATGACAGGGGGGAGAAATTCACCCCTCCACTTT.